This T cell receptor beta chain was obtained from a study of blood T cell repertoires in COVID-19 (dated by TCRdb to the early 2020s). Regarding the complete study: Collaborator samples came from the United States, Italy and Spain and covered acute and convalescent phases of COVID-19. The material from the prospective study consisted of cDNA or gDNA derived from T cells, B-cell-depleted T cells, or PBMCs. Deeply sampled blood TCRbeta repertoires from subjects exposed to, actively infected with, or recovered from COVID-19 were included in the dataset. The repertoires were made available in a free public database intended to serve as a resource for research on the immune response to SARS-CoV-2. Samples were obtained from the ongoing ImmuneRACE study (first 160 participants) and from about 1,300 subjects provided by 6 global collaborators. The sample metadata nearly always contained a de-identified subject ID, COVID-19 status, age in years and sex. Where available, HLA class I and class II types were obtained from metadata supplied by the sample provider rather than from assay-based typing. Results the study describes overall, beyond this receptor: The quantity of clinical and demographic metadata differed by source and by participant and was supplied without curation.

Participants in the prospective study were aged roughly 18 to 89 years, lived in more than 20 United States geographic areas, and enrolled through a virtual design. In the prospective study, cohorts were assigned on the basis of participant-reported clinical history obtained from a screening survey and a study questionnaire. Recovered participants in ImmuneRACE Cohort 3 were defined by two consecutive negative NP/OP PCR tests, clearance by a healthcare professional, or resolution of symptoms. In the prospective study, whole blood, serum and a nasopharyngeal or oropharyngeal swab were collected from each participant by mobile phlebotomists. Prospective study participants could optionally give additional blood draws and questionnaires over a roughly 2-month period. Before DNA extraction, blood samples from the prospective study were shipped at room temperature or frozen. TCRbeta CDR3 regions were amplified from genomic DNA using the immunoSEQ Assay, a bias-controlled multiplex PCR. Processing in the source paper ran as follows. The number of nucleated cells in each sample was estimated from the amplification of reference gene primers within the assay. To quantify the absolute abundance of each unique TCRbeta CDR3 rearrangement, sequence reads were collapsed and filtered. For each sample, productive Simpson clonality was calculated as the square root of Simpson's diversity index over productive rearrangements. TCRdb obtained this table from immuneACCESS and retained in-frame rearrangements with V and J assigned. These tables miss some clones; where compared with another copy, unresolved V genes account for less than half of the shortfall, and the remainder is unexplained. V, J and clone size are those of that table, while D and trimming were read from the DNA. The sample has about 440,000 clones on record, 90% of them singletons. Approximately 0.65% of the sample belongs to the ten largest clones.

The table lists this clone with a few counts. The antigen it binds to is not known. No base qualities exist here, and no much larger clone lies one base off it. This clonotype was sampled from a man between 18 and 29 years old who had recovered from COVID-19. Sequencing used PBMCs or T cells enriched from blood (not recorded which).

The CDR3 amino acid sequence is: CASSASSGAPYNEQFF. The bases read TGCGCCAGCAGCGCAAGTAGCGGGGCGCCTTACAATGAGCAGTTCTTC. Recombination connected TRBV5-1 to TRBJ2-1, and 8 bases in between align with TRBD2. CDR1 and CDR2, per the germline V gene, are SGHRS and YFSETQ. There are 16 amino acids in the CDR3, from cysteine to phenylalanine inclusive. Only the CDR3 DNA stays, 48 bases, in frame from base 1. V ends up 4 bases short and J 4 bases short, with an unmatched junction base count of 10.